The source of this T cell receptor (beta chain) is a study of early T cells in non-severe SARS-CoV-2 infection (dated by TCRdb to the early 2020s). Study-level background: Because TCR sequencing was done on bulk RNA from unsorted whole blood, the alpha and beta chains could not be paired.

V is pared back by 3 bases and J by 0 bases, with 8 bases lying between the germline termini. The CDR3 runs 13 residues from the cysteine to the phenylalanine. Solely the CDR3 DNA is kept, with 39 bases framed from the first base. The germline V gene encodes CDR1 SQVTM and CDR2 ANQGSEA. What the research found in general, with its limitations: VDJdb matching was skewed toward anti-spike CD8 responses, so virus-specific expansions were likely underestimated and private and CD4 specificities were missed.

At least ten counts were recorded for this clonotype. Its antigen specificity is not known. No base quality information exists; no much larger clone differs at one position. This was a case-control study nested in a cohort of healthcare workers in London, UK, who had nasopharyngeal swab PCR tests and blood samples taken every week. Between 23 and 31 March 2020, the week of the UK lockdown, healthcare workers were enrolled and then followed up weekly for as long as 16 weeks. Library method: 5' RACE. These reads were obtained on a NextSeq 500. To correct for sequencing error and PCR bias, the TCR library protocol tagged individual cDNA molecules with unique molecular identifiers. Sequencing covered both TCR alpha and beta chains, and within each sample the abundances of alpha and beta sequences were tightly co-correlated. The authors' analysis ran thus. V gene, J gene and CDR3 annotation of TCR sequences was performed with Decombinator V4. Expanded TCRs were defined as changing significantly between any two time points under a Poisson model with p below 0.0001. TCR abundances were normalised to the total number of TCRs sequenced per sample and expressed as counts per million. TRAV1-2 paired with TRAJ12, TRAJ20 or TRAJ33 defined MAIT TCRs, while TRAV10 paired with TRAJ18 defined iNKT TCRs. VDJdb, accessed 1 November 2021, was searched for CMV, EBV and SARS-CoV-2 annotated TCRs, excluding TCRs annotated for multiple antigens. Starting from the raw public reads, TCRdb applied fastp trimming at Q25, assembled clones with MiXCR and retained in-frame beta chains. Merged by CDR3 protein, the rows form single entries marked with the most common genes and DNA. These V and J calls rely on TCRdb rather than the paper's analysis. The sample table contains some 27,000 distinct CDR3 sequences; only one count was recorded for about 4.6% of them. The ten most abundant clones make up 12% of the sample.

The rearranged chain carries TRBV29-1 and TRBJ1-1; the D gene cannot be resolved reliably. The TCR comes from an adult who was a healthcare worker with PCR-confirmed SARS-CoV-2 infection or an uninfected control (not recorded which). Sequences were obtained from whole blood. This receptor has the CDR3 CSVDTGMNTEAFF. The nucleotides are TGCAGCGTTGACACGGGAATGAACACTGAAGCTTTCTTT.